This TCR beta chain was recorded in a study of neurological immune-mediated disorders. Study in general: The roughly 34 patients with multiple sclerosis comprised roughly 31 relapsing-remitting cases and 3 secondary progressive cases.

The CDR3 length is 15 residues. The germline V gene has CDR1 DFQATT and CDR2 SNEGSKA (reference sequence). V gave up 6 bases and J gave up 2 bases, with 20 bases separating them. TCRdb re-called the 5' RACE reads through MiXCR, storing one row per CDR3 protein. The data show 50,000 or so distinct CDR3 sequences, 3% to 4% seen once. Study-level results: While HTLV-1-associated myelopathy showed the greatest TCR clonal expansion, multiple sclerosis showed the least, falling below healthy controls.

This clonotype came up a few times. The antigen is not known. The material sequenced was PBMCs. This rearrangement joins TRBV20-1 to TRBJ2-7; no definite D call. This clonotype was obtained from an older woman with multiple sclerosis. The CDR3 here is CSATPPSASAYEQYF. In DNA form, the CDR3 reads TGCAGTGCCACCCCCCCCTCAGCGAGCGCCTACGAGCAGTACTTC.